The present T cell receptor beta chain was sequenced within a study of blood T cell repertoires in COVID-19. The wider study: Both acute and convalescent COVID-19 samples were obtained from the United States, Italy and Spain. The analysed material was cDNA or gDNA that came from T cells, B-cell-depleted T cells, or PBMCs.

The germline gives CDR1 SGHDN, CDR2 FVKESK. V lost 1 base, J lost 4 bases, and 3 bases stayed unmatched. This CDR3 has 14 amino acids. Original processing methods: Amplification of reference gene primers was used by the study to estimate nucleated cell counts. The data were produced by immunoSEQ multiplex PCR, yet TCRdb's version contains in-frame clones alone and is incomplete. That table supplies the V and J calls and clone size; D and trimming were determined from the DNA. The sample carries 95,000 to 150,000 clones, over 65% recorded once. The chain employs TRBV14 and TRBJ2-5, with 7 bases matching TRBD2. Material for sequencing was peripheral blood. The origin of this receptor is a man aged 55 to 70 with acute or convalescent COVID-19. The CDR3 DNA reads TGTGCCAGCAGCCAAGCTAGCGGCGGAGAGACCCAGTACTTC. Translation: CASSQASGGETQYF.